This T cell receptor (beta chain) was sequenced for a study of cytotoxic CD8 clonotypes in ibrutinib-treated CLL (dated by TCRdb to about 2021). General notes on the study: In this cohort, around 15 patients were treatment-naive and 11 to 12 were relapsed/refractory, while about 18 had unmutated IGHV. Responses were partial in roughly 24 patients and complete in 2; after median roughly 69 months follow-up, some 15 stayed in remission and 12 progressed. Response samples were obtained after a median of around eleven months of treatment, with a range of roughly 6 to 40 months. On average, each sample had hundreds of thousands of productive templates and more than 75,000 productive rearrangements. Longitudinal samples were available for about 30% of the 86 trial participants. Cryopreserved peripheral blood mononuclear cells were collected before treatment, at response, and at either disease progression or sustained remission. Patients were still on ibrutinib when every remission and progressive disease sample was collected.

A note on this clone: Which antigen it targets is not known. Base qualities are not provided; no much larger clone lies one nucleotide away.

The CDR3 goes from the cysteine to the phenylalanine over 16 residues. The sequence is cut down to CDR3 DNA, 48 bases in frame from base 1. Sequences MNHNS (CDR1) and SASEGT (CDR2) are obtained from the germline V gene. V and J lose 3 bases and 4 bases, and a span of 18 bases separates them. What the study reported, not specific to this receptor: Public clonotypes were rare and either shrank or stayed stable during treatment, and the rise in clonality at ibrutinib response reflected expansion of private clonotypes. Clonality increased at ibrutinib response, stayed stable in sustained remission, and fell back toward baseline at progression. Sustained-remission and progressing patients did not have matched sampling times, and lymph node repertoires were not examined. At baseline, clonality was higher than in age-matched healthy donors and showed a strong correlation with circulating CD8+ T-cell counts.

Each clonotype received, on average, around 10x coverage in deep resolution sequencing performed on a MiSeq, where the target depth lay between 1 in 1 million and 1 in 200,000 T cells. The immunoSEQ hsTCRB Kit was used to generate TCR beta libraries. Per the authors' processing: Data were analyzed with ImmunoSEQ Data Assistant and ImmunoSEQ Analyzer, with V, D and J genes assigned per IMGT definitions. Clonality, with values ranging from 0 to 1, was calculated as one minus the normalized Shannon entropy of productive rearrangement frequencies. Public clonotype analysis was restricted to overrepresented clonotypes comprising at least 0.05% of each patient's repertoire. Repertoires from 10 to 15 age-matched healthy donors in immuneACCESS were used as clonality controls. TCRdb's version of the immuneACCESS table is confined to in-frame rearrangements and falls short of the full clone set. An unresolved V gene accounts for under half of the shortfall where checked; the remainder is of unknown origin. D and trimming were read from the DNA, whereas the V and J calls and clone size are those reported in that table. This sample comprises about 180,000 clones, approximately 84% of them detected only once. About 4.9% of the sample lies in the top ten.

The time point label here, explained by the study, means: around 25 months on ibrutinib. For TCR beta library preparation, roughly 1.8 micrograms of genomic DNA was extracted from cryopreserved PBMCs. Longitudinal blood samples from CLL patients on ibrutinib monotherapy underwent high-throughput TCR beta sequencing. The patients took part in an open-label, single-center phase 2 trial of ibrutinib monotherapy. The chain employs TRBV6-1 and TRBJ1-2, and possibly TRBD1, on 5 matching bases. This sequence originates from a human donor with chronic lymphocytic leukemia. Sequenced material: PBMCs, taken after 24 months of ibrutinib treatment. The nucleotide sequence reads as follows: TGTGCCAGCAGTGATCCGCTCGGCGCAGGGTCCTATGGCTACACCTTC. This gives the protein CASSDPLGAGSYGYTF.